The clone carrying this T cell receptor beta chain was counted at least ten times. What it binds is unknown. Germline values: CDR1 SGDLS, CDR2 YYNGEE. V lost 0 bases and J 1 base, leaving 7 bases between the germline ends. The CDR3 extends over 15 amino acids. These data come from a study of CD8 T cells in ankylosing spondylitis. Making use of molecular barcodes, quantitative 5'-RACE generated TCR beta libraries. TCRdb re-analysed the 5' RACE reads in MiXCR, keeping a single row per CDR3 protein. Among about 39,000 distinct CDR3 sequences, over 2.5% were seen once, and the ten largest hold roughly 2.8%. General study results and limits: Several highly homologous variants made up a TCR beta motif, and this motif appeared characteristic of ankylosing spondylitis blood. In reactive arthritis synovial fluid and blood, some motif variants had been reported before. The clones that were linked to disease were reported to be significantly enriched in matched synovial fluid samples from ankylosing spondylitis patients.

This TCR derives from a male donor with ankylosing spondylitis or in good health (not recorded which). This chain joins TRBV9 and TRBJ2-2; D is ambiguous. Sequenced material: blood, either unsorted or a sorted T cell fraction (not recorded which). The CDR3 region has the DNA TGTGCCAGCAGCGTAGGGTCCGAGAACACCGGGGAGCTGTTTTTT. Amino acids: CASSVGSENTGELFF.